The 9 T cell receptor beta chains given below trace back to one sample, sequenced in a study of OX40 agonist ivuxolimab in advanced cancers. This table comes from immunoSEQ multiplex PCR, and its TCRdb copy is limited to in-frame clones, with some not included. This repertoire shows tens of thousands of clones, about four fifths found once; its top ten account for over 0.95%. Sequencing used CD4+ or CD8+ T cells sorted from blood, obtained in a trial of the OX40 agonist ivuxolimab. The source of these receptors is an adult with an advanced solid tumor such as melanoma, head and neck, liver or kidney cancer.

The chain employs TRBV30 and TRBJ1-5, with 8 bases fitting TRBD1. The CDR3 extends over 13 amino acids. V lost 3 bases to trimming and J lost 6 bases; unmatched junction nucleotides: 4. Germline CDR1 reads GTSNPN; CDR2 reads SVGIG (reference sequence). The CDR3 DNA follows: TGTGCCTGGAGCGCACAGGGGGGTCAGCCCCAGCATTTT. Protein sequence: CAWSAQGGQPQHF.

The V call is TRBV7-9, the J call TRBJ2-7, with D tentatively TRBD1 (5 bases). Trimming pared 3 bases from V and 3 bases from J, leaving 15 bases between. The V gene's germline CDR1 is SEHNR and CDR2 FQNEAQ (reference sequence). This CDR3 region has 15 residues. The CDR3 DNA reads TGTGCCAGCAGCTTGGGCATATCAGGGAACTACGAGCAGTACTTC. Translated, it gives CASSLGISGNYEQYF.

The chain uses TRBV7-2 and TRBJ2-7; the D call may be TRBD1 or TRBD2 (5 bases each). This CDR3 has 14 residues. Germline V CDR1 and CDR2: SGHTA, FQGNSA. CDR3 protein: CAQWVGVTSYEQYF. The CDR3 DNA sequence: TGTGCTCAATGGGTGGGGGTTACGTCGTACGAGCAGTACTTC.

The gene calls are TRBV10-3 and TRBJ1-5; 8 bases are shared with TRBD1. This CDR3 is built from 14 residues. The junction had 6 bases not matched to a gene; V was cut back by 5 bases and J by 6 bases. Germline V gene lookup returns CDR1 ENHRY and CDR2 SYGVKD. For the CDR3, the DNA is TGTGCCATCAGTCCGACAGGGGACCTTCAGCCCCAGCATTTT. It codes for CAISPTGDLQPQHF.

The J gene is TRBJ2-6, the V gene TRBV5-1; D remains ambiguous. The V end was cut by 0 bases, the J end by 4 bases, with 11 bases between. Germline V gene sequence: CDR1 SGHRS, CDR2 YFSETQ. This CDR3 has 16 residues. The DNA for the CDR3 is TGCGCCAGCAGCTTGGAGCTAGGGCCCGGGGCCAACGTCCTGACTTTC. This gives the protein CASSLELGPGANVLTF.

CDR3 bases: TGCGCCAGCACTCCGAGGGGCCTTCCCGGTGAATGGACCCAGTACTTC. It yields the protein CASTPRGLPGEWTQYF. The chain joins TRBV23-1 to TRBJ2-5; perhaps D is TRBD1 or TRBD2 (5 bases each). TRBV23-1 is recorded as an ORF, its role being uncertain. V was clipped by 7 bases and J by 7 bases, with 25 bases between them. The CDR3 is 16 amino acids.

This clone showed up just a few times. V usage is TRBV6-4 and J usage is TRBJ1-1; 7 nucleotides align to TRBD1. This CDR3 has 14 amino acids. Germline V gene data show CDR1 as MRHNA and CDR2 as SNTAGT. Trimming removed 6 bases from V and 3 bases from J; junction bases left unmatched: 7. This chain's CDR3 is CASRRGGSDTEAFF. The DNA of the CDR3 is TGTGCCAGCAGGAGAGGGGGCTCAGACACTGAAGCTTTCTTT.

This clone was detected only a few times. The germline gene is not matched at one end of the junction; a read error may be the cause. This chain connects TRBV7-7 to TRBJ2-1; TRBD2 agrees at 10 bases. The CDR3 totals 14 residues. Germline-derived CDR1 and CDR2 are SSHAT and FNYEAQ (reference sequence). The CDR3 region is CASSPLAGDPREFF. The CDR3 DNA is TGTGCTAGCAGCCCGCTAGCGGGGGACCCTCGGGAGTTCTTC. Supplemented by reference TRBV7-7 and TRBJ2-1, the full variable domain reads GAGVSQSPRYKVTKRGQDVTLRCDPISSHATLYWYQQALGQGPEFLTYFNYEAQPDKSGLPSDRFSAERPEGSISTLTIQRTEQRDSAMYRCASSPLAGDPREFFGPGTRLTVL.

The chain combines TRBV27 with TRBJ2-3, with D unclear. The germline CDR1 and CDR2 sequences are MNHEY and SMNVEV (reference sequence). The V end lost 5 bases, the J end lost 0 bases, and 15 bases lay between the germline ends. This CDR3 is built from 16 residues. The DNA of the CDR3 is TGTGCCAGCAGTCCGGACCTCCCATTTAGCACAGATACGCAGTATTTT. This gives the protein CASSPDLPFSTDTQYF.